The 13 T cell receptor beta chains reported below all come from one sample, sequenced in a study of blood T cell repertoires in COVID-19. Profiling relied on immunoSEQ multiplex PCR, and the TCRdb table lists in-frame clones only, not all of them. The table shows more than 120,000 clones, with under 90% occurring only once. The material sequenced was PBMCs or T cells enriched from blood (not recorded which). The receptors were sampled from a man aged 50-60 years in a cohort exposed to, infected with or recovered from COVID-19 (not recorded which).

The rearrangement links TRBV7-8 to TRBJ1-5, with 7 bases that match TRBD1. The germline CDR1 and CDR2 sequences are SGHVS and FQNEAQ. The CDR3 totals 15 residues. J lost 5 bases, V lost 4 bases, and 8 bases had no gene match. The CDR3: CASSSRTGAYQPQHF. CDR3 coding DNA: TGTGCCAGCAGCTCCAGGACAGGTGCGTATCAGCCCCAGCATTTT.

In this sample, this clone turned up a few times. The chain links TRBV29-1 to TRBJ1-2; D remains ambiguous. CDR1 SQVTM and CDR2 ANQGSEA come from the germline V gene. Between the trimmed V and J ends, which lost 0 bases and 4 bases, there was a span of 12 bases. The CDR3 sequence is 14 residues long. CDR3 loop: CSVEDWQELYGYTF. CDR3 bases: TGCAGCGTTGAAGATTGGCAGGAACTCTATGGCTACACCTTC.

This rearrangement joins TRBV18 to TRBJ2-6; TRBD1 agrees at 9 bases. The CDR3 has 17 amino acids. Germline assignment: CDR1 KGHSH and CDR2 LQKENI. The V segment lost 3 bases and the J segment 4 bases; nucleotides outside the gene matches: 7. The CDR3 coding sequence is TGTGCCAGCTCACCTGCCGACAGGGGGACAGGGGCCAACGTCCTGACTTTC. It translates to CASSPADRGTGANVLTF.

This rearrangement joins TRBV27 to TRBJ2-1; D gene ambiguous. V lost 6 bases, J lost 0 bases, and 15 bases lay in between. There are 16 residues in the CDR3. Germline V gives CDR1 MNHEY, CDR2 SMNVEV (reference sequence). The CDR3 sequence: CASRYFPSSSYNEQFF. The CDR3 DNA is TGTGCCAGCAGATATTTTCCCTCGAGCTCCTACAATGAGCAGTTCTTC.

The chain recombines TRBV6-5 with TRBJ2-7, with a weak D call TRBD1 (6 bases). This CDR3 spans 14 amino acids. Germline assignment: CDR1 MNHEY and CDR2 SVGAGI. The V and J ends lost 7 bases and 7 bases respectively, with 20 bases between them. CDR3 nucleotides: TGTGCCAGCATTGGGGCAGGGGTGTCTGTTGAGCAGTACTTC. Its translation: CASIGAGVSVEQYF.

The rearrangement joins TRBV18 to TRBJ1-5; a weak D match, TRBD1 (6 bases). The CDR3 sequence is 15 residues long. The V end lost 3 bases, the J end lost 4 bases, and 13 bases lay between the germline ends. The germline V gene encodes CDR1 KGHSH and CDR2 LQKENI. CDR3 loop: CASSPQRQVNQPQHF. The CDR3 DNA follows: TGTGCCAGCTCACCCCAAAGACAGGTAAATCAGCCCCAGCATTTT.

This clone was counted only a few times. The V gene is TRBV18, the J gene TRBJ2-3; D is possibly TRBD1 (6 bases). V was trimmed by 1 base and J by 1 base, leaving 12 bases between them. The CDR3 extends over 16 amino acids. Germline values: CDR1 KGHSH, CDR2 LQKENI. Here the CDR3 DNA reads TGTGCCAGCTCACCACAGGACAGCACTGGCACAGATACGCAGTATTTT. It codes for CASSPQDSTGTDTQYF. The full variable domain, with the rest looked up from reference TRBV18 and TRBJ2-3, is NAGVMQNPRHLVRRRGQEARLRCSPMKGHSHVYWYRQLPEEGLKFMVYLQKENIIDESGMPKERFSAEFPKEGPSILRIQQVVRGDSAAYFCASSPQDSTGTDTQYFGPGTRLTVL.

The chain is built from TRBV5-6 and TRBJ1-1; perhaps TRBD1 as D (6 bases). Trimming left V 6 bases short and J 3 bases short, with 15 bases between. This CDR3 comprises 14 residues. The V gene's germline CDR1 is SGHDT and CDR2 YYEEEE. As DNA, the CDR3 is TGTGCCAGCACCGCCGGGGGGGGCTACACTGAAGCTTTCTTT. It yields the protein CASTAGGGYTEAFF.

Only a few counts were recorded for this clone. In DNA form, the CDR3 reads TGTGCCAGCAGTAAAGCGGGAACGTTTATCGGGCAGTACTTC. Translating gives CASSKAGTFIGQYF. The chain recombines TRBV27 with TRBJ2-7; 7 bases agree with TRBD2. Germline CDR1 MNHEY, CDR2 SMNVEV (reference sequence). The CDR3 has 14 residues. V gave up 5 bases and J gave up 9 bases; unmatched junction bases: 13.

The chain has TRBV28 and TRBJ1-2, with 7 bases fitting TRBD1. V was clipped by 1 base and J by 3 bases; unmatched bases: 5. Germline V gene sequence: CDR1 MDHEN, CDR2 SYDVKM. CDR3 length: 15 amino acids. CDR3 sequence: CASSLSTGPYYGYTF. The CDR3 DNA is TGTGCCAGCAGTTTATCGACAGGGCCCTACTATGGCTACACCTTC.

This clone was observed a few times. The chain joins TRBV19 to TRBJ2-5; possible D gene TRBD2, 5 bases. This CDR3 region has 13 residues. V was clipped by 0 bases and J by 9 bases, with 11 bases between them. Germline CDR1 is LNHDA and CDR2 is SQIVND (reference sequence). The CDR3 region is CASSIDPTGAQYF. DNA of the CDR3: TGTGCCAGTAGTATAGACCCGACCGGGGCCCAGTACTTC.

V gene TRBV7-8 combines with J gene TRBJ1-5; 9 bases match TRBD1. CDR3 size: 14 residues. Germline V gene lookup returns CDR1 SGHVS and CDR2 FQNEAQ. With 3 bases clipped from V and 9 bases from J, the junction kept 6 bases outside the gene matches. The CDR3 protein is CASSLRDREPPQHF. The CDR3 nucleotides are TGTGCCAGCAGCTTGAGGGACAGGGAGCCGCCCCAGCATTTT.

CDR3 nucleotides: TGTGCCAGCAGTTACGGGACTAGCGCCTACGAGCAGTACTTC. This encodes CASSYGTSAYEQYF. The genes are TRBV6-2 or TRBV6-3 and TRBJ2-7, with 10 bases matching TRBD2. V gave up 2 bases and J gave up 2 bases; unmatched junction bases: 0. The CDR3 has 14 residues. Germline CDR1 and CDR2: MNHEY and SVGEGT.